This T cell receptor beta chain was found in a study of beta chain features in type 1 diabetes (dated by TCRdb to the late 2010s). Regarding the research as a whole: No differences in mean age, gender distribution, total cell number or subset yield were found between patients and healthy donors. Across all samples, fewer than 130 million sorted cells were examined, and cell number per subset correlated strongly with RNA yield. The study compared TCRB repertoires of sorted circulating CD4+ T cell subsets between recently diagnosed type 1 diabetes patients and matched healthy donors. Regulatory and stem cell-like memory subsets were obtained from only 8 patients and about 8 healthy donors, while naive and central memory subsets were obtained from all 30 or so donors. Study-level results and caveats: In all four CD4+ subsets, TCRB CDR3 length was moderately but significantly shorter in type 1 diabetes patients. Sequencing cDNA rather than genomic DNA could over-represent highly expressing activated cells, although activation and CD3 levels did not differ between groups. The naive, central memory and regulatory TCRB repertoires appeared to resemble one another more closely among patients than among healthy donors. PCR might favor shorter templates, but patient and control samples were amplified and corrected together, so any skew would affect both groups equally. HLA sub-analyses involved small numbers of individuals, so any influence of HLA type on TCRB rearrangement remained unresolved. At VDJ recombination sites, type 1 diabetes patients had fewer insertions and more deleted nucleotides, which implies abnormalities in thymic rearrangement.

From each donor, a single peripheral blood sample of about 110 mL on average was drawn into heparinised tubes. A BD FACSAria II was used to sort naive, central memory, regulatory and stem cell-like memory CD4+ T cells with a panel that included CD45RO, CCR7, CD25, CD127, CD95 and CD27. Purity was above 98% for every sorted population. PBMCs were separated immediately by Lymphoprep density gradient centrifugation and were stained directly, without being cultured. So that batch effects would be minimized, each experiment stained and sorted samples in pairs, pairing one healthy donor with one patient. The High Capacity cDNA Reverse Transcription Kit was used to reverse transcribe all of the isolated RNA, meaning that expressed TCRB transcripts were what got sequenced. Deep immunoSEQ sequencing was performed on naive, central memory and regulatory T cell samples, with an average of roughly 3.5 million total reads per sample. Sorted cells were lysed in RLT buffer and RNA was extracted with DNase-treated RNeasy Micro or Mini kits, depending on cell number. Each cell subset was processed separately to prevent cross-contamination, with patient and healthy donor samples processed together. The immunoSEQ multiplex PCR was used to amplify TCRB sequences from cDNA, generating 87-bp fragments that spanned the CDR3 region. Amplicons were sequenced on the Illumina HiSeq platform. In the authors' own workflow: Synthetic template baselines were used to correct PCR bias computationally, reads within Hamming distance 2 were collapsed, and singletons that could not be merged were discarded. By aligning reads against IMGT, V, D and J genes, CDR3 length, and insertions or deletions at six rearrangement sites were assigned. Clonotype counts were normalized to sorted cell number within each subset before computing true diversity and Gini coefficients with the tcR R package. The overlap coefficient, calculated on TCRB nucleotide sequences, was used to measure repertoire sharing. Out-of-frame TCRB sequences from naive cells were analyzed to stand in for the pre-selection repertoire. The table comes from immuneACCESS by way of TCRdb, which keeps in-frame sequences with V and J called. Part of the clones is missing from these tables; in studies checked, under half for an unresolved V gene and the rest for unknown reasons. V, J and clone size derive from that table, while D and trimming were established from the DNA sequence. Counted in this sample were 500,000 to 650,000 clones; around 12% of them appeared once. Jointly, the top ten make up more than 0.095% of the sample.

This clone has more than one count but fewer than ten. The antigen this receptor binds is unknown. Base-call qualities are not available, and no considerably larger clone is one nucleotide away. Relative to germline, V is missing 5 bases and J is missing 1 base, with 4 bases of the junction outside any gene match. From cysteine to phenylalanine, the CDR3 is 14 amino acids long. The CDR3 DNA has 42 bases and is translated from base 1. The germline V gene (reference sequence) provides CDR1 PRHDT and CDR2 FYEKMQ. The chain couples TRBV13 to TRBJ2-7, with 8 bases in between that match TRBD1. The sequence derives from a man aged 25 to 45 with type 1 diabetes. What was sequenced was naive CD4+ T cells from blood. In the paper's terms, the cell subset or site label means: true naive CD4+ T cells. The DNA reads TGTGCCAGCAGCACCCGGACAGGGTCCTACGAGCAGTACTTC. This yields the protein CASSTRTGSYEQYF.